This paragraph reports one TCR beta chain. Its antigen specificity is not known. No quality values exist for individual bases; no much larger clone is one base distant. The data stem from a study of a mutant IDH1 vaccine in newly diagnosed glioma (dated by TCRdb to the early 2020s). In the study overall: Patients were given eight vaccinations, in weeks 1, 3, 5, 7, 11, 15, 19 and 23, which matched visits V03 through V10. Vaccination was initiated 4-6 weeks after radiotherapy alone, or concurrently with temozolomide cycles in the chemotherapy-containing groups. Of the approximately 35 treated patients, approximately 60% were male and roughly 38% were female, and a mean age of roughly 37 years was recorded. Prior to enrollment, patients had been given standard therapy consisting of radiotherapy alone, temozolomide alone, or radiochemotherapy with temozolomide, with the combination given to most patients. Peripheral blood was drawn at six visits: V03 (baseline), V05, V07, V10, V12 and V13. Longitudinal TCRB deep sequencing was done for some 26 treated patients, wherever samples were available for exploratory analyses.

The CDR3, cysteine through valine, is 15 amino acids long. Just CDR3 DNA is preserved here, 45 bases in frame from base 1. Trimming takes 7 bases from V and 5 bases from J, and the germline ends sit 24 bases apart. The germline V gene supplies CDR1 SQVTM and CDR2 ANQGSEA. The library was prepared using the immunoSEQ multiplex PCR assay. Rearranged TCR beta chain sequences were amplified with the hsTCRB Kit following the manufacturer's protocol. TCRB libraries were sequenced on an Illumina MiSeq. The source study handled its data this way. The proprietary platform of the kit vendor was used for demultiplexing, trimming and gene mapping. Not all clones reach the TCRdb copy of this immuneACCESS table, which keeps in-frame sequences only. Checked studies attribute under half of the gap to unresolved V genes and leave the rest unexplained. That table furnishes V, J and clone size, whereas the DNA furnished D and trimming. In this sample the table shows about 33,000 clones, approximately 87% of which occur a single time. The ten largest clonotypes hold around 2.6% of the sample.

The meaning of the sample's time point label: week 23, last vaccination. Every vaccine dose consisted of 300 ug of a 20-mer mutant IDH1 peptide in Montanide, administered subcutaneously together with topical imiquimod. The donors had newly diagnosed IDH1-mutant astrocytomas of WHO grade 3 or 4 that showed loss of nuclear ATRX. The samples were drawn from NOA16, a multicentre, single-arm, open-label phase I trial in Germany that tested a mutant IDH1 peptide vaccine in humans for the first time. Genomic DNA for TCRB sequencing was extracted from EDTA blood using the DNeasy Blood and Tissue Kit. What the work shows at the level of the full study, not this receptor alone: Availability determined which PBMC samples were chosen for TCRB deep sequencing. Immune responses induced by the vaccine were seen in 93.3% of patients across multiple MHC alleles. Changes in the top peripheral T cell clonotypes picked up by TCRB sequencing did not appear to be linked to pseudoprogression. The authors noted that analyses of patient blood samples could not be reproduced because of sample limitations.

The receptor was derived from a man aged 40-49 years with glioma. The starting material was PBMCs, obtained from a glioma patient whose treatment included an IDH1 peptide vaccine. Here the chain combines TRBV29-1 and TRBJ2-7, with a tentative D gene TRBD2 over 6 matching bases. The DNA sequence is as follows: TGCAGCGCCGTTCCCGGCGGGATCGCAGCCCACGAGCAGTACGTC. Translated, this is CSAVPGGIAAHEQYV.